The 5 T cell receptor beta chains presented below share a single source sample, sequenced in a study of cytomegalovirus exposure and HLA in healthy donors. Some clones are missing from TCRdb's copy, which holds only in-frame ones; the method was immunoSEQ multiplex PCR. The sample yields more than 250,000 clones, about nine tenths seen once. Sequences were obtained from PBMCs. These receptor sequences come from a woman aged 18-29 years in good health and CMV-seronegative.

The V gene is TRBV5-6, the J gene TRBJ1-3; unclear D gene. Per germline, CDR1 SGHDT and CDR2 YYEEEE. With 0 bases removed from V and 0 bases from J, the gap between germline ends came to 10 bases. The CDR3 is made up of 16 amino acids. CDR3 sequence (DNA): TGTGCCAGCAGCTTGGGCCCGATGAGCTCTGGAAACACCATATATTTT. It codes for CASSLGPMSSGNTIYF.

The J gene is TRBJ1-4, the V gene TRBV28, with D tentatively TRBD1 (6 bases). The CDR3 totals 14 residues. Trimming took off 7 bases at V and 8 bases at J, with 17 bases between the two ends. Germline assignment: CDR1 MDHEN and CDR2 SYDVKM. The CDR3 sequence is CASIPGGLHEKLFF. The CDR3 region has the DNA TGTGCCAGCATCCCGGGGGGCTTGCACGAAAAACTGTTTTTT.

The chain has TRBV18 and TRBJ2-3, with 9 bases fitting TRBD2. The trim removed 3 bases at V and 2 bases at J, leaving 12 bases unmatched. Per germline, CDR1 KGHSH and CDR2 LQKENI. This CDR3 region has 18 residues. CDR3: CASSPPAGGPDLTDTQYF. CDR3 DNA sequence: TGTGCCAGCTCACCCCCAGCGGGAGGACCCGATCTCACAGATACGCAGTATTTT.

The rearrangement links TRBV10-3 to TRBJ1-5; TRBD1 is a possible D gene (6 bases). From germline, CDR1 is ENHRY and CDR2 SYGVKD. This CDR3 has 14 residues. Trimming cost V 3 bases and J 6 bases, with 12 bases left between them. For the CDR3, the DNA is TGTGCCATCAGTGACCCACGAGGGGGTCAGCCCCAGCATTTT. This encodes CAISDPRGGQPQHF.

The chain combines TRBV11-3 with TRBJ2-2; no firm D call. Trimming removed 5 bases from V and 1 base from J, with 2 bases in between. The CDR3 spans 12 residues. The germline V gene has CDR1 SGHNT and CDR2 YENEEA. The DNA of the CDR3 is TGTGCCAGCAGCCAGAACACCGGGGAGCTGTTTTTT. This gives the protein CASSQNTGELFF.